A selection of T cell receptor beta chains follows, all from one sample in a study of T cell repertoires in cytomegalovirus infection. TCRdb itself ran the reads through MiXCR, one entry per CDR3 protein. The data contain around 630,000 distinct CDR3 sequences, approximately 24% of them singletons. Sequencing was carried out using CD8+ T cells from PBMCs. Receptors were obtained from a human donor in good health (CMV status not recorded). Some clones in this sample may be carry-over from other donors' samples. The CDR3 runs from the conserved cysteine through the conserved F or W. D genes are given only for firm matches. Rows may omit the clone size; those that give it use once, few, many or a size class.

. | TRBJ2-3 | TRBV14 | 14 | . | CASSQDFITDTQYF | TGTGCCAGCAGCCAAGATTTCATCACAGATACGCAGTATTTT
. | TRBJ1-1 | TRBV7-9 | 13 | few | CASSPSGSTEAFF | TGTGCCAGCAGCCCTTCGGGGAGCACTGAAGCTTTCTTT
. | TRBJ1-1 | TRBV7-6 | 14 | many | CASSPENAAGEAFF | TGTGCCAGCAGCCCAGAAAATGCGGCGGGTGAAGCTTTCTTT
. | TRBJ2-7 | TRBV14 | 18 | . | CASSQVGSLPPRTYEQYF | TGTGCCAGCAGCCAAGTGGGGAGCCTACCCCCCAGGACCTACGAGCAGTACTTC
TRBD1 | TRBJ2-1 | TRBV7-3 | 17 | . | CASSSPGQGSSYNEQFF | TGTGCCAGCAGCTCACCGGGACAGGGGAGCTCCTACAATGAGCAGTTCTTC
TRBD2 | TRBJ2-3 | TRBV7-6 | 16 | many | CASSLEGAGGRGTQYF | TGTGCCAGCAGCTTAGAGGGAGCGGGGGGCCGGGGTACGCAGTATTTT
. | TRBJ1-4 | TRBV7-2 | 15 | many | CASSLNLKVNEKLFF | TGTGCCAGCAGCTTGAATCTAAAGGTCAATGAAAAACTGTTTTTT
. | TRBJ1-2 | TRBV7-9 | 11 | . | CASRVYYGYTF | TGTGCCAGCAGGGTGTACTATGGCTACACCTTC
. | TRBJ2-7 | TRBV5-6 | 15 | . | CASSFLGLNSYEQYF | TGTGCCAGCAGCTTCTTGGGCCTAAACTCCTACGAGCAGTACTTC
. | TRBJ1-1 | TRBV7-9 | 13 | . | CASSSSRTTEAFF | TGTGCCAGCAGCTCGTCTCGGACCACTGAAGCTTTCTTT
TRBD1 | TRBJ2-4 | TRBV12-5 | 15 | few | CASGLTGVAKNIQYF | TGTGCTAGTGGCCTAACAGGGGTGGCCAAAAACATTCAGTACTTC
. | TRBJ1-1 | TRBV2 | 13 | . | CASRAGSLTEAFF | TGTGCCAGCAGGGCAGGGTCTCTCACTGAAGCTTTCTTT
TRBD2 | TRBJ2-5 | TRBV4-1 | 17 | . | CASSQETIAGDDETQYF | TGCGCCAGCAGCCAAGAAACGATAGCGGGGGACGATGAGACCCAGTACTTC
. | TRBJ1-1 | TRBV28 | 13 | . | CASSPTAVGEAFF | TGTGCCAGCAGTCCCACGGCGGTCGGTGAAGCTTTCTTT
. | TRBJ2-3 | TRBV12-3/TRBV12-4 | 14 | few | CASSFAGLEDTQYF | TGTGCCAGCAGTTTCGCCGGGTTGGAAGATACGCAGTATTTT
. | TRBJ2-2 | TRBV29-1 | 16 | few | CSVEDRGPRGSGELFF | TGCAGCGTTGAAGATCGGGGTCCTCGAGGGTCCGGGGAGCTGTTTTTT
. | TRBJ2-1 | TRBV11-3 | 16 | many | CASSLNTGSLHNEQFF | TGTGCCAGCAGCTTAAATACAGGGTCCCTACACAATGAGCAGTTCTTC
TRBD1 | TRBJ1-2 | TRBV3-1 | 14 | . | CASSQAGTGFGYTF | TGTGCCAGCAGCCAAGCCGGGACAGGCTTCGGCTACACCTTC
TRBD1 | TRBJ1-1 | TRBV6-6 | 16 | many | CASSDIRDRVNTEAFF | TGTGCCAGCAGTGACATCAGGGACAGGGTGAACACTGAAGCTTTCTTT
. | TRBJ1-4 | TRBV12-3/TRBV12-4 | 19 | few | CASSLDQGRVASTNEKLFF | TGTGCCAGCAGTTTAGACCAAGGACGGGTGGCCTCAACTAATGAAAAACTGTTTTTT
. | TRBJ2-1 | TRBV29-1 | 14 | few | CSVDSRVIKNEQFF | TGCAGCGTTGACAGCCGAGTGATTAAGAATGAGCAGTTCTTC
TRBD1 | TRBJ1-1 | TRBV27 | 15 | . | CASTRTGGAVSEAFF | TGTGCCAGCACCAGAACAGGGGGCGCTGTGTCTGAAGCTTTCTTT
. | TRBJ2-1 | TRBV4-2 | 20 | few | CASSQQPLVSGGSSYNEQFF | TGTGCCAGCAGCCAACAGCCCTTAGTTTCCGGGGGAAGCTCCTACAATGAGCAGTTCTTC
. | TRBJ1-2 | TRBV11-3 | 11 | . | CADLGAFGYTF | TGTGCCGATTTGGGTGCGTTTGGCTACACCTTC